This T cell receptor beta chain was retrieved from a study of cytomegalovirus exposure and HLA in healthy donors. Generated by immunoSEQ multiplex PCR, the TCRdb table keeps only in-frame clones and is missing some. Among roughly 250,000 clones listed, just under 90% were seen once. The CDR3 extends over 15 amino acids. Germline values: CDR1 GTSNPN, CDR2 SVGIG (reference sequence). The V gene lost 4 bases and the J gene lost 5 bases, with 20 bases spanning the gap. This clonotype was obtained from a man between 18 and 29 years old in good health and CMV-seronegative. What was sequenced was PBMCs. V is TRBV30 and J is TRBJ2-5; TRBD2 is a possible D gene (6 bases). Here the CDR3 DNA reads TGTGCCTGGACGACTAGAGGTGGCTTTCTGGAGACCCAGTACTTC. Amino acids: CAWTTRGGFLETQYF.